This TCR beta chain was found in a study of T cells expressing NK-cell markers. Findings and limits, study-wide: Dominant NKG2C+ clonotype frequencies of roughly 1.0-8% of CD8+ T cells were measured in about 6 donors.

Regarding this clonotype: Its antigen is not identified.

TCRdb reprocessed the 5' RACE reads, keeping one entry per CDR3 protein, no DNA. Listed are 450,000 to 600,000 distinct CDR3 sequences; approximately 3.5% falls within the top ten. The V gene's germline CDR1 is DFQATT and CDR2 SNEGSKA (reference sequence). The CDR3 has 13 residues. The source of this sequence is a young man in good health. The V call is TRBV20-1, the J call TRBJ2-7; TCRdb names TRBD2, which stays unverified in the absence of DNA. The sequenced material came from blood T cells: a sorted CD56 or NKG2C T cell subset, CD4+ or CD8+ T cells, or bulk PBMC T cells (not recorded which). This chain's CDR3 is CSAPEEARGEQYF.